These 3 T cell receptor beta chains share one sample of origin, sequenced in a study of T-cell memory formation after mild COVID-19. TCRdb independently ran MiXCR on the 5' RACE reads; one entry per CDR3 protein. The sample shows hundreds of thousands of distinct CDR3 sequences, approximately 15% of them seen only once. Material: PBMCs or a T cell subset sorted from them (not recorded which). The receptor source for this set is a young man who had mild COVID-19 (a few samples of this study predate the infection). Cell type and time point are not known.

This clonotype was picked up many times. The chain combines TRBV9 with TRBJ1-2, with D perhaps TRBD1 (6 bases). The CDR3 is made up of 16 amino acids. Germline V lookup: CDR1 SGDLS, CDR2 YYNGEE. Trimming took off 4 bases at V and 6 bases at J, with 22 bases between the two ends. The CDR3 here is CASSQRTEGWNNGYTF. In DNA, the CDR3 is TGTGCCAGCAGCCAAAGGACAGAGGGGTGGAATAATGGCTACACCTTC.

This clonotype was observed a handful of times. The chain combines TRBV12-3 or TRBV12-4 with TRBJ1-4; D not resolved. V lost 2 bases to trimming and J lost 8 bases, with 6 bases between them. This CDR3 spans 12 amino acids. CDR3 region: CASSLMREKLFF. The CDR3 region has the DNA TGTGCCAGCAGTTTAATGAGGGAAAAACTGTTTTTT.

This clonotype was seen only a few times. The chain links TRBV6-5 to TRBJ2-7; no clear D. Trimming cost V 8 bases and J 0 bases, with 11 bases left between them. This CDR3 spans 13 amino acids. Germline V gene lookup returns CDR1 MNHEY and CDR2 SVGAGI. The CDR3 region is CASPLYVSYEQYF. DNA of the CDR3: TGTGCCAGCCCGTTGTATGTCTCCTACGAGCAGTACTTC.